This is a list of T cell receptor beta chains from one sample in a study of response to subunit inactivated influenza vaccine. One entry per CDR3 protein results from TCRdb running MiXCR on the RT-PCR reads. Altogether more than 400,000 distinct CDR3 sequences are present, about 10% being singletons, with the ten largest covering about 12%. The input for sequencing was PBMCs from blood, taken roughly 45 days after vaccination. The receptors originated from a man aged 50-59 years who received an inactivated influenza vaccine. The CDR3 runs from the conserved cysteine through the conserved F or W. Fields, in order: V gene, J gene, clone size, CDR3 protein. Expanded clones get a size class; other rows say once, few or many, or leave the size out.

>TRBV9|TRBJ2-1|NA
CASSSGGSGSNEQFF
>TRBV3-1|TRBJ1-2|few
CASNLSKHGYTF
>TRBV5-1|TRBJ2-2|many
CASRSRNTGELFF
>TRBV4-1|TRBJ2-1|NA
CASSQEAGGYYNEQFF
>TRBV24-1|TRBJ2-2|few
CATSRPSGRAGGELFF
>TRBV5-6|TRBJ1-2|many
CASSLASGVRYGYTF
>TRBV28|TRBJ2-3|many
CASSLVRAPQYF
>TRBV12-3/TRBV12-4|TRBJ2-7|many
CASSSGQNSYEQYF
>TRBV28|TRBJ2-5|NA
CASQEETQYF
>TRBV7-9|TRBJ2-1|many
CASSVRQGWNEQFF
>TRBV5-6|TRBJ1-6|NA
CASSPEGRVGYSPLHF
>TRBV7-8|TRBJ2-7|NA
CASSMGLAAYEQYF
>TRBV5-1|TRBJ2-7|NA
CASAGTSSSYEQYF
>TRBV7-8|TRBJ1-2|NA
CASSRQRGNYGYTF
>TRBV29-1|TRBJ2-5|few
CSVEGDPRGHQETQYF
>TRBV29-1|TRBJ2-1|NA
CSVASGKHFF
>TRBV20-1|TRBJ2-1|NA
CSAASGRGSYNEQFF
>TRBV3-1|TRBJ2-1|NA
CASSQTSGANNEQFF